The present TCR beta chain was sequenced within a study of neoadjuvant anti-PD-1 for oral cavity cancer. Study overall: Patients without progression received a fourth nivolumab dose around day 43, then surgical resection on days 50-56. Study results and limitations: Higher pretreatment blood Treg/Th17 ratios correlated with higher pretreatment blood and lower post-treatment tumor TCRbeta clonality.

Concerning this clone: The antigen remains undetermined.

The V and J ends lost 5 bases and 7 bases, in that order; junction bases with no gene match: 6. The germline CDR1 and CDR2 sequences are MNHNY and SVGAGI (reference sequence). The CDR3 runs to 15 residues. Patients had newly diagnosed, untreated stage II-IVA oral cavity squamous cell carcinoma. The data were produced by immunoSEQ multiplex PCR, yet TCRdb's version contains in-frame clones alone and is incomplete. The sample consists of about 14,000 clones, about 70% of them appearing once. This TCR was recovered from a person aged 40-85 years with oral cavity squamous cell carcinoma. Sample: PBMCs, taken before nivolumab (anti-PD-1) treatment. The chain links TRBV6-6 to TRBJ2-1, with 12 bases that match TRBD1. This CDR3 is CASSPGTGGTNEQFF. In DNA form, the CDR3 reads TGTGCCAGCAGTCCCGGGACAGGGGGCACAAATGAGCAGTTCTTC.